Listed below are T cell receptor beta chains from one sample, sequenced in a study of early stage breast cancer tumors. Profiling relied on immunoSEQ multiplex PCR, and the TCRdb table lists in-frame clones only, not all of them. The data hold about 51,000 clones, with over 75% observed a single time. Sequenced: blood. The receptors stem from a person between 35 and 49 years old with breast cancer. Both conserved end residues are part of each CDR3. A D gene is named only where the DNA matches it firmly. Not all rows give a size; the values are once, few, many and, for expanded clones, a class.

len	v_gene	d_gene	abundance	j_gene	CDR3aa	CDR3nt
14	TRBV30	.	.	TRBJ1-4	CAWKGSRGGEKLFF	TGTGCCTGGAAAGGGAGCAGGGGCGGCGAAAAACTGTTTTTT
15	TRBV28	TRBD1	once	TRBJ2-5	CASSLATGGGETQYF	TGTGCCAGCAGTTTGGCCACAGGGGGAGGTGAGACCCAGTACTTC
13	TRBV6-5	.	.	TRBJ1-1	CASVQDDHTEAFF	TGTGCCAGCGTTCAGGATGATCACACTGAAGCTTTCTTT
13	TRBV11-2	.	once	TRBJ1-2	CASSWGRTNGYTF	TGTGCCAGCAGCTGGGGACGAACTAATGGCTACACCTTC
14	TRBV2	TRBD1	few	TRBJ2-7	CASRRGPLHYEQYF	TGTGCCAGCAGAAGGGGGCCCCTCCACTACGAGCAGTACTTC
13	TRBV5-1	.	.	TRBJ2-5	CASSLVGGQTQYF	TGCGCCAGCAGCTTGGTGGGGGGGCAGACCCAGTACTTC
18	TRBV4-1	TRBD1	once	TRBJ2-7	CASSQVRTGGAGVYEQYF	TGCGCCAGCAGCCAAGTACGGACAGGGGGCGCGGGGGTCTACGAGCAGTACTTC
14	TRBV18	TRBD1	.	TRBJ2-7	CASSLGQGSYEQYF	TGTGCCAGCTCACTGGGACAGGGCTCCTACGAGCAGTACTTC
14	TRBV5-1	.	.	TRBJ2-5	CASSPGAYQETQYF	TGCGCCAGCAGCCCTGGGGCGTACCAAGAGACCCAGTACTTC
16	TRBV28	.	.	TRBJ2-1	CASSIGGLGSYNEQFF	TGTGCCAGCAGCATAGGAGGGCTCGGCTCCTACAATGAGCAGTTCTTC
15	TRBV5-1	.	.	TRBJ2-3	CASSFSTPSTDTQYF	TGCGCCAGCAGCTTCTCAACTCCTAGCACAGATACGCAGTATTTT
12	TRBV28	.	.	TRBJ2-1	CALRGGSNEQFF	TGTGCCCTAAGGGGGGGGTCCAATGAGCAGTTCTTC
13	TRBV7-9	.	.	TRBJ1-1	CASRQGGNTEAFF	TGTGCCAGCAGACAGGGAGGGAATACTGAAGCTTTCTTT
13	TRBV18	.	.	TRBJ2-5	CASSSGVQETQYF	TGTGCCAGCTCATCAGGGGTCCAAGAGACCCAGTACTTC
15	TRBV2	.	.	TRBJ2-4	CASSDPGTAKNIQYF	TGTGCCAGCAGCGATCCCGGGACAGCCAAAAACATTCAGTACTTC
14	TRBV9	.	.	TRBJ2-1	CASSATNGVREQFF	TGTGCCAGCAGCGCCACAAACGGTGTCAGGGAGCAGTTCTTC
11	TRBV29-1	.	.	TRBJ1-1	CSVPINTEAFF	TGCAGCGTTCCGATAAACACTGAAGCTTTCTTT
14	TRBV5-1	TRBD1	.	TRBJ1-5	CASSLIGGSQPQHF	TGCGCCAGCAGCTTGATAGGGGGCTCCCAGCCCCAGCATTTT
15	TRBV6-4	.	.	TRBJ2-2	CASSDFGPNTGELFF	TGTGCCAGCAGTGACTTCGGACCGAACACCGGGGAGCTGTTTTTT
16	TRBV9	TRBD2	.	TRBJ2-3	CASSSGLAGSSDTQYF	TGTGCCAGCAGCTCTGGACTAGCGGGATCCTCAGATACGCAGTATTTT
14	TRBV6-5	TRBD1	.	TRBJ2-7	CASGTSGTVAEQYF	TGTGCCAGCGGGACGTCCGGGACAGTCGCCGAGCAGTACTTC
13	TRBV30	.	.	TRBJ1-2	CAWSVGRARGYTF	TGTGCCTGGAGTGTGGGCAGGGCGAGGGGCTACACCTTC
15	TRBV6-6	.	.	TRBJ2-5	CASIKGGGSVETQYF	TGTGCCAGCATTAAAGGGGGCGGGAGCGTAGAGACCCAGTACTTC
14	TRBV7-9	TRBD2	.	TRBJ2-3	CASSFGGGVDTQYF	TGTGCCAGCAGCTTCGGCGGGGGGGTGGATACGCAGTATTTT
16	TRBV7-2	TRBD2	.	TRBJ2-2	CASRNRLAGNTGELFF	TGTGCCAGCAGAAATCGACTAGCGGGTAACACCGGGGAGCTGTTTTTT
16	TRBV30	.	.	TRBJ1-5	CAWTLPGDYSNQPQHF	TGTGCCTGGACCCTTCCGGGGGATTATAGCAATCAGCCCCAGCATTTT
14	TRBV5-8	.	.	TRBJ2-2	CASSVGQNTGELFF	TGTGCCAGCAGTGTAGGGCAGAACACCGGGGAGCTGTTTTTT
15	TRBV7-2	.	once	TRBJ1-3	CASSFGGASGNTIYF	TGTGCCAGCAGCTTTGGAGGGGCCTCTGGAAACACCATATATTTT
17	TRBV15	.	.	TRBJ2-5	CATSREPAGAYQETQYF	TGTGCCACCAGCAGAGAACCCGCAGGGGCGTACCAAGAGACCCAGTACTTC
13	TRBV7-9	.	.	TRBJ2-7	CASSAGQNYEQYF	TGTGCCAGCAGCGCGGGACAGAACTACGAGCAGTACTTC
16	TRBV7-9	.	few	TRBJ1-4	CASSQQATPTNEKLFF	TGTGCCAGCAGCCAGCAGGCTACACCAACTAATGAAAAACTGTTTTTT
15	TRBV27	.	.	TRBJ1-2	CASSSLTGSEKGYTF	TGTGCCAGCAGTTCTCTTACAGGATCGGAAAAAGGCTACACCTTC
14	TRBV14	.	.	TRBJ1-1	CASSRLSSGTEAFF	TGTGCCAGCAGCCGCCTGTCCTCTGGCACTGAAGCTTTCTTT
15	TRBV6-1	TRBD1	.	TRBJ1-1	CASSTLDRGGTEAFF	TGTGCCAGCAGTACCCTAGACAGGGGCGGGACTGAAGCTTTCTTT
14	TRBV5-8	TRBD2	.	TRBJ2-7	CASRSSGSGYEQYF	TGTGCCAGCAGATCGAGCGGGAGTGGGTACGAGCAGTACTTC
16	TRBV18	.	.	TRBJ2-5	CASSPRSSSSEETQYF	TGTGCCAGCTCACCCCGGTCGTCATCTAGCGAAGAGACCCAGTACTTC
14	TRBV19	TRBD2	.	TRBJ2-7	CASSITSGSYEQYF	TGTGCCAGTAGTATAACTAGCGGGTCCTACGAGCAGTACTTC
15	TRBV5-1	.	.	TRBJ1-4	CASSLRSATNEKLFF	TGCGCCAGCAGCTTACGGTCCGCAACTAATGAAAAACTGTTTTTT
14	TRBV18	.	.	TRBJ2-3	CASSPTILTDTQYF	TGTGCCAGCTCACCTACTATTTTGACAGATACGCAGTATTTT
15	TRBV5-1	TRBD1	.	TRBJ2-1	CASSFGQGANTEQFF	TGCGCCAGCAGCTTCGGACAGGGGGCGAACACTGAGCAGTTCTTC
15	TRBV27	.	.	TRBJ2-5	CASSFLAGSLKTQYF	TGTGCCAGCAGTTTTCTGGCGGGAAGCTTGAAGACCCAGTACTTC
14	TRBV5-4	TRBD2	medium-sized	TRBJ2-7	CASSHPGLGNEQYF	TGTGCCAGCAGCCATCCGGGACTAGGGAACGAGCAGTACTTC
14	TRBV18	.	.	TRBJ1-2	CASSPRSEGDGYTF	TGTGCCAGCTCACCACGAAGCGAGGGAGATGGCTACACCTTC
12	TRBV6-1	.	.	TRBJ2-3	CASSDFTDTQYF	TGTGCCAGCAGTGATTTCACAGATACGCAGTATTTT
15	TRBV11-2	.	few	TRBJ2-2	CASSLDPGLPGELFF	TGTGCCAGCAGCTTAGATCCCGGCCTCCCCGGGGAGCTGTTTTTT
14	TRBV21-1	.	.	TRBJ2-5	CASSNRTRGETQYF	TGTGCCAGCAGCAACAGGACGAGGGGGGAGACCCAGTACTTC
14	TRBV29-1	.	.	TRBJ2-1	CSVQGGHSYNEQFF	TGCAGCGTTCAGGGCGGTCACTCCTACAATGAGCAGTTCTTC
12	TRBV2	TRBD2	.	TRBJ2-7	CASSLAGYEQYF	TGTGCCAGCTCACTAGCGGGCTACGAGCAGTACTTC
19	TRBV18	.	.	TRBJ1-5	CASSLSQGSILNSNQPQHF	TGTGCCAGCTCACTTAGCCAGGGCTCGATTCTTAATAGCAATCAGCCCCAGCATTTT
15	TRBV2	TRBD1	.	TRBJ2-7	CASRYDAGTAYEQYF	TGTGCCAGCAGGTATGATGCCGGGACAGCCTACGAGCAGTACTTC
13	TRBV19	.	.	TRBJ2-2	CASSPTGARELFF	TGTGCCAGTAGTCCCACTGGGGCCCGGGAGCTGTTTTTT